Listed here are 16 T cell receptor beta chains from one sample, sequenced in a study of blood T cell repertoires in COVID-19 (dated by TCRdb to 2020 to 2022). Receptor amplification or capture employed the immunoSEQ multiplex PCR assay. The clones in this table, taken by TCRdb from immuneACCESS, are in-frame only. Not every clone is retained; where verified, under half of the shortfall comes from an unresolved V gene, and the cause of the rest is unknown. The sample includes fewer than 400,000 clones, with 85% observed a single time. The ten largest account for 3% to 4.5% of the sample. The sequenced material came from peripheral blood. The receptor source for this set is a woman aged 18-29 years with acute or convalescent COVID-19.

The J gene is TRBJ1-5, the V gene TRBV25-1, with a possible D match to TRBD1 (5 bases). This CDR3 spans 15 amino acids. Trimming pared 0 bases from V and 2 bases from J, leaving 8 bases between. Germline CDR1 is MGHDK and CDR2 is SYGVNS. The CDR3 DNA sequence: TGTGCCAGCAGTGAATATATACAGGGCAATCAGCCCCAGCATTTT. Translated: CASSEYIQGNQPQHF.

The rearrangement uses TRBV7-6 and TRBJ2-1; TRBD2 might be the D (5 bases). Germline CDR1 SGHVS, CDR2 FNYEAQ. The CDR3 is 15 residues long. V was shortened by 5 bases and J by 4 bases, with 15 bases between the two germline ends. CDR3 protein: CASSPKLVRYNEQFF. As DNA, the CDR3 is TGTGCCAGCAGCCCGAAACTAGTTAGATACAATGAGCAGTTCTTC.

V gene TRBV7-9 combines with J gene TRBJ1-4; possible D gene TRBD1, 5 bases. Germline V lookup: CDR1 SEHNR, CDR2 FQNEAQ (reference sequence). CDR3 size: 14 residues. V was cut by 2 bases and J by 4 bases, with 8 bases left in between. CDR3: CASSLQGNNEKLFF. CDR3 nucleotide sequence: TGTGCCAGCAGCTTACAGGGTAATAATGAAAAACTGTTTTTT.

This sequence joins TRBV24-1 and TRBJ2-3; 10 bases are shared with TRBD1. Germline loops: CDR1 KGHDR, CDR2 SFDVKD. This CDR3 contains 16 residues. With 10 bases clipped from V and 4 bases from J, the junction kept 13 bases outside the gene matches. The DNA for the CDR3 is TGTGCCACTTCGGGGGGGGGACAGGGGACGGCAGATACGCAGTATTTT. Its translation: CATSGGGQGTADTQYF.

This sequence joins TRBV7-9 and TRBJ2-2, with TRBD1 identical over 9 bases. V shed 6 bases, J shed 3 bases, and the junction held 5 bases outside the gene matches. Germline CDR1 is SEHNR and CDR2 is FQNEAQ (reference sequence). The CDR3 is 15 amino acids. For the CDR3, the DNA is TGTGCCAGCAGATCGACAGGGGGTGACACCGGGGAGCTGTTTTTT. It translates to CASRSTGGDTGELFF.

This clone was detected a few times. The chain employs TRBV2 and TRBJ1-1, with 7 bases lining up with TRBD1. Germline loops: CDR1 SNHLY, CDR2 FYNNEI. The CDR3 loop spans 16 amino acids. The trim removed 4 bases at V and 0 bases at J, leaving 8 bases unmatched. CDR3 loop: CASSGGTALMNTEAFF. The DNA of the CDR3 is TGTGCCAGCAGTGGGGGGACAGCACTTATGAACACTGAAGCTTTCTTT. The variable domain in full, completed from reference TRBV2 and TRBJ1-1, reads EPEVTQTPSHQVTQMGQEVILRCVPISNHLYFYWYRQILGQKVEFLVSFYNNEISEKSEIFDDQFSVERPDGSNFTLKIRSTKLEDSAMYFCASSGGTALMNTEAFFGQGTRLTVV.

This clone was counted a single time. This chain connects TRBV12-3 or TRBV12-4 to TRBJ1-1; weak D call: TRBD1 (5 bases). This CDR3 spans 13 amino acids. The V end was cut by 11 bases, the J end by 3 bases, with 16 bases between. CDR3 residues: CASSSGAYTEAFF. In DNA form, the CDR3 reads TGTGCCTCCTCTAGCGGGGCTTACACTGAAGCTTTCTTT.

The chain couples TRBV15 to TRBJ2-5; perhaps TRBD1 as D (5 bases). Germline lookup yields CDR1 LNHNV and CDR2 YYDKDF (reference sequence). Trimming removed 0 bases at V and 5 bases at J, with 13 bases between. The CDR3 has 15 amino acids. The CDR3 DNA follows: TGTGCCACCAGCAGAGATCTAGGGGCAGAGGAGACCCAGTACTTC. Protein: CATSRDLGAEETQYF.

In DNA form, the CDR3 reads TGTGCCAGTAGTTATGTACTAGCGGGGGGGCTGAACTACAATGAGCAGTTCTTC. Its protein is CASSYVLAGGLNYNEQFF. This chain links TRBV19 with TRBJ2-1; 13 nucleotides match TRBD2. This CDR3 spans 18 amino acids. Germline-derived CDR1 and CDR2 are LNHDA and SQIVND (reference sequence). V lost 5 bases, J lost 3 bases, and 10 bases stayed unmatched. The full variable domain, its missing parts supplied by reference TRBV19 and TRBJ2-1, is DGGITQSPKYLFRKEGQNVTLSCEQNLNHDAMYWYRQDPGQGLRLIYYSQIVNDFQKGDIAEGYSVSREKKESFPLTVTSAQKNPTAFYLCASSYVLAGGLNYNEQFFGPGTRLTVL.

The rearrangement links TRBV7-9 to TRBJ2-7; unclear D gene. Germline V gives CDR1 SEHNR, CDR2 FQNEAQ (reference sequence). There are 11 residues in the CDR3. V gave up 6 bases and J gave up 9 bases, with 12 bases separating them. CDR3 sequence (DNA): TGTGCCAGCAGTTCGGGTTTTGGGCAGTACTTC. It is translated as CASSSGFGQYF.

The V call is TRBV9, the J call TRBJ1-6; D not certain. The CDR3 length is 15 residues. V shed 0 bases and J shed 6 bases, with 10 bases lying between them. Per germline, CDR1 SGDLS and CDR2 YYNGEE. The CDR3 loop is CASSVDTGFNSPLHF. CDR3 DNA: TGTGCCAGCAGCGTAGATACGGGTTTTAATTCACCCCTCCACTTT.

J is TRBJ2-1 and V is TRBV12-3 or TRBV12-4; unclear D gene. Trimming removed 4 bases from V and 3 bases from J, with 7 bases in between. The CDR3 extends over 13 amino acids. The CDR3 spells CASSSPSYNEQFF. The DNA of the CDR3 is TGTGCCAGCAGTTCCCCTAGCTACAATGAGCAGTTCTTC.

The rearrangement joins TRBV12-5 to TRBJ2-5; a weak D match, TRBD2 (6 bases). Germline CDR1 and CDR2: LGHNT and FRNRAP. The CDR3 is 17 residues long. V shed 0 bases and J shed 5 bases, with 19 bases lying between them. The chain's CDR3 is CASGLVPSDWERETQYF. The CDR3 region has the DNA TGTGCTAGTGGTTTGGTGCCTAGCGATTGGGAGAGGGAGACCCAGTACTTC. Together with reference TRBV12-5 and TRBJ2-5, the CDR3 gives the full variable domain: DARVTQTPRHKVTEMGQEVTMRCQPILGHNTVFWYRQTMMQGLELLAYFRNRAPLDDSGMPKDRFSAEMPDATLATLKIQPSEPRDSAVYFCASGLVPSDWERETQYFGPGTRLLVL.

This chain joins TRBV7-9 and TRBJ1-2; tentatively, D is TRBD1 (6 bases). V gave up 5 bases and J gave up 7 bases, with 11 bases separating them. The CDR3 is 12 amino acids. Germline V CDR1 and CDR2: SEHNR, FQNEAQ (reference sequence). The CDR3 loop reads CASSPGDAGYTF. The CDR3 DNA follows: TGTGCCAGCAGCCCAGGGGATGCTGGCTACACCTTC.

CDR3 amino acids: CASSQQGFTEAFF. Written as DNA, the CDR3 is TGTGCCAGCAGTCAACAGGGTTTTACTGAAGCTTTCTTT. V and J are TRBV6-5 and TRBJ1-1, with a weak D call TRBD1 (6 bases). This CDR3 has 13 residues. Trimming stripped 5 bases from V and 5 bases from J, with 12 bases between. CDR1 is MNHEY, CDR2 SVGAGI, per germline.

The chain employs TRBV4-1 and TRBJ2-4; 10 bases fit TRBD2. Unmatched junction bases numbered 4, after V lost 0 bases and J lost 8 bases. The CDR3 loop spans 15 amino acids. CDR1 and CDR2 (germline): MGHRA, YSYEKL. The CDR3 reads CASSQDRSGRDIQYF. The CDR3 DNA reads as TGCGCCAGCAGCCAAGATCGGAGCGGGAGGGACATTCAGTACTTC.